This T cell receptor (beta chain) derives from a study of T-cell reconstitution after alpha-beta-depleted transplantation in children. This clonotype was counted ten times or more. This sample's TCRbeta library carried unique molecular identifier barcodes. TCRdb re-called the PCR reads through MiXCR, storing one row per CDR3 protein. In the table there are about 16,000 distinct CDR3 sequences, roughly 7.8% of which are singletons. Sequences were derived from PBMCs, mostly from graft donor cells, sampled 60 days after TCRalphabeta/CD19-depleted stem cell transplant. The sequence came from a boy in the first two years of life who had a stem cell transplant for Wiskott-Aldrich syndrome, so the T cells may come from the graft donor.

The CDR3 loop reads CASMVPPYEQYF. Written as DNA, the CDR3 is TGTGCCAGTATGGTTCCCCCCTACGAGCAGTACTTC. This chain joins TRBV28 and TRBJ2-7; D uncertain. Germline assignment: CDR1 MDHEN and CDR2 SYDVKM. V was cut by 9 bases and J by 2 bases, with 11 bases left in between. CDR3 length: 12 amino acids.